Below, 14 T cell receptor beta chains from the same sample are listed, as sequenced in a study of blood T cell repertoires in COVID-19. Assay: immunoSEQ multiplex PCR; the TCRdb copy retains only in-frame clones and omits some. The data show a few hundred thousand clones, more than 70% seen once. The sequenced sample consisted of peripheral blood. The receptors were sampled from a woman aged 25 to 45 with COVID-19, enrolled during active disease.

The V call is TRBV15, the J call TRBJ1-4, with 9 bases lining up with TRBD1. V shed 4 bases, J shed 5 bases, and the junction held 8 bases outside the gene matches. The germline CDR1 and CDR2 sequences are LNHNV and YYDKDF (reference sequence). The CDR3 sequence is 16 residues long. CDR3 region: CATSTYAGTGNEKLFF. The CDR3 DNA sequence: TGTGCCACCAGCACCTACGCAGGGACAGGGAATGAAAAACTGTTTTTT.

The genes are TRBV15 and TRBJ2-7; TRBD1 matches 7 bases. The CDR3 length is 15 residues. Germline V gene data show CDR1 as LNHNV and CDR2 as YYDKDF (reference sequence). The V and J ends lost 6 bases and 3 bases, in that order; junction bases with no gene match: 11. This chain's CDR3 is CATRTGTATLYEQYV. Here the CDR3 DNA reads TGTGCCACCAGAACCGGGACAGCCACACTCTACGAGCAGTACGTC.

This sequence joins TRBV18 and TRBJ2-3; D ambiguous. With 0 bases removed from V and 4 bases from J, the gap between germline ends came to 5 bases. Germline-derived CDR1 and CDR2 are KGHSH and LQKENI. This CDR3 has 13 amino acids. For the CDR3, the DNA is TGTGCCAGCTCACCACCGAGTGCAGATACGCAGTATTTT. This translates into CASSPPSADTQYF.

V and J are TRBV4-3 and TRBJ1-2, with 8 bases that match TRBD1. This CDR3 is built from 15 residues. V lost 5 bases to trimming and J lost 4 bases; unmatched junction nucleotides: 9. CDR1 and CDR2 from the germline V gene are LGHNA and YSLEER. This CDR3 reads CASSEGQGEFYGYTF. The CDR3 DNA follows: TGCGCCAGCAGCGAAGGACAGGGAGAGTTCTATGGCTACACCTTC.

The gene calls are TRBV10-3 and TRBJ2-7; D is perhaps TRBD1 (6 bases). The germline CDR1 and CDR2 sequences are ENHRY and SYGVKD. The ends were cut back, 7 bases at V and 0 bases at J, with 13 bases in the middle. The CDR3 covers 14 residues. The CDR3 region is CAIKTRQDSYEQYF. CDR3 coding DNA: TGTGCCATCAAGACACGACAGGACTCCTACGAGCAGTACTTC.

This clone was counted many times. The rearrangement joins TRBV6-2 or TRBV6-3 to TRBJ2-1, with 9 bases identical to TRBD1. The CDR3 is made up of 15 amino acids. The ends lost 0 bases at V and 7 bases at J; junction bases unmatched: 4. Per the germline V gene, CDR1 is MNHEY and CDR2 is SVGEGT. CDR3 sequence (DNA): TGTGCCAGCAGTTACTCGGAGGGGACAGGGAATGAGCAGTTCTTC. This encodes CASSYSEGTGNEQFF.

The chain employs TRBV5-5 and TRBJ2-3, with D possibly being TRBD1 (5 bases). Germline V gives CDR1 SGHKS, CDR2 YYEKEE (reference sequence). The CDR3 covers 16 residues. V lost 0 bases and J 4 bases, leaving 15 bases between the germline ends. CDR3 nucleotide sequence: TGTGCCAGCAGCTTGGAAACAGGTGTTGGCGCAGATACGCAGTATTTT. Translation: CASSLETGVGADTQYF.

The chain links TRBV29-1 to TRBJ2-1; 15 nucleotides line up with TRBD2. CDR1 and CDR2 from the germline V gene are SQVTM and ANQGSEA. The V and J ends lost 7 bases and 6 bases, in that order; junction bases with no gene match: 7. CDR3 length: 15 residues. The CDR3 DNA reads TGCAGCGCCTCGAGGACTAGCGGGGGGGTCAATGAGCAGTTCTTC. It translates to CSASRTSGGVNEQFF.

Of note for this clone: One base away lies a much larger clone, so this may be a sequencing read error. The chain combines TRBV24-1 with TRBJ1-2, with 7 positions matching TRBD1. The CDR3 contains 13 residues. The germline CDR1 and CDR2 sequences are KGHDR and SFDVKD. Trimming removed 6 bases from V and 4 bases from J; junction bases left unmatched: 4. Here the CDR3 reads CATSPRDSYGYTF. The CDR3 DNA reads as TGTGCCACCAGTCCCCGGGACAGCTATGGCTACACCTTC.

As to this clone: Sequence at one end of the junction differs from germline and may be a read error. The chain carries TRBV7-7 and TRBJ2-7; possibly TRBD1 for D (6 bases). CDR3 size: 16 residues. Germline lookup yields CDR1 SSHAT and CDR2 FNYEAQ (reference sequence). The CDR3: CASSLRGTSSSYEQYF. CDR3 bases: TGTGCTAGCAGCTTAAGGGGGACATCCAGCTCCTACGAGCAGTACTTC.

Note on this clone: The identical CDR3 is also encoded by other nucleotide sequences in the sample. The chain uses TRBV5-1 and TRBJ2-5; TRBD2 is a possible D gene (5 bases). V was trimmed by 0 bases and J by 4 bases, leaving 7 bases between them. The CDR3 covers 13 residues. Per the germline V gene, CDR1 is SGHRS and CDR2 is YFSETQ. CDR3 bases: TGCGCCAGCAGCTTGGGTGCGGGAGAGACCCAGTACTTC. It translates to CASSLGAGETQYF.

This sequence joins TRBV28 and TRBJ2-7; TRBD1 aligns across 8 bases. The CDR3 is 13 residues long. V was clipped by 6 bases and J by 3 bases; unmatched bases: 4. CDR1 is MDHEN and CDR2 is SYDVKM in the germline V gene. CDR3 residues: CASRIQGGYEQYF. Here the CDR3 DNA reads TGTGCCAGCAGGATACAGGGGGGCTACGAGCAGTACTTC.

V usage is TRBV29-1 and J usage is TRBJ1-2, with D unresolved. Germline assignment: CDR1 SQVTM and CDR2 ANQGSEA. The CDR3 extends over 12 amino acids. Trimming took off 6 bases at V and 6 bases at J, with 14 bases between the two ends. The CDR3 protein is CSVLEEADGYTF. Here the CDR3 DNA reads TGCAGCGTACTGGAGGAGGCGGATGGCTACACCTTC.

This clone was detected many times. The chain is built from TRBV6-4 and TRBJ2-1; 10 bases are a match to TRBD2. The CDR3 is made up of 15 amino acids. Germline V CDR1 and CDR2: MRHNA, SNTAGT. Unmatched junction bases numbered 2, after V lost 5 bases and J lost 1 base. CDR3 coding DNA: TGTGCCAGCAGTTCGGGACTAGCGTCCTACAATGAGCAGTTCTTC. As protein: CASSSGLASYNEQFF.